Presented here are 6 T cell receptor beta chains from one specimen sequenced in a study of OX40 agonist ivuxolimab in advanced cancers. Assay: immunoSEQ multiplex PCR; the TCRdb copy retains only in-frame clones and omits some. The sample shows about 43,000 clones, 75% to 85% of them seen only once. This material consisted of CD4+ or CD8+ T cells sorted from blood, taken in a trial of the OX40 agonist ivuxolimab. These receptors came from an adult with an advanced solid tumor such as melanoma, head and neck, liver or kidney cancer.

The DNA of the CDR3 is TGCGCCAGCAGCCGGACTAGCGGGGGGGCGGGCACAGATACGCAGTATTTT. Protein: CASSRTSGGAGTDTQYF. This chain joins TRBV4-1 and TRBJ2-3; 15 bases align to TRBD2. With 4 bases clipped from V and 1 base from J, the junction kept 3 bases outside the gene matches. The CDR3 has 17 amino acids. From germline, CDR1 is MGHRA and CDR2 YSYEKL.

The genes are TRBV14 and TRBJ1-2; D gene uncertain. Germline V gives CDR1 SGHDN, CDR2 FVKESK. V was trimmed by 1 base and J by 2 bases, leaving 8 bases between them. The CDR3 runs 14 residues. CDR3 in DNA: TGTGCCAGCAGCCAAGGGATGAACAACTATGGCTACACCTTC. Encoded protein: CASSQGMNNYGYTF.

This chain uses TRBV2 with TRBJ2-7, with 8 positions matching TRBD1. The trim removed 6 bases at V and 7 bases at J, leaving 11 bases unmatched. This CDR3 has 14 residues. Germline CDR1 reads SNHLY; CDR2 reads FYNNEI. The CDR3 region is CASSPRTGTEEQYF. The CDR3 DNA reads TGTGCCAGCAGCCCTAGGACAGGGACTGAAGAGCAGTACTTC. The whole variable domain, remainder taken from reference TRBV2 and TRBJ2-7, is EPEVTQTPSHQVTQMGQEVILRCVPISNHLYFYWYRQILGQKVEFLVSFYNNEISEKSEIFDDQFSVERPDGSNFTLKIRSTKLEDSAMYFCASSPRTGTEEQYFGPGTRLTVT.

This clone has just one count. The V and J genes are TRBV30 and TRBJ1-1; D remains unclear. CDR3 size: 13 residues. V was pared by 5 bases and J by 1 base, with 11 bases between. Germline V gene data show CDR1 as GTSNPN and CDR2 as SVGIG (reference sequence). The CDR3 nucleotides read TGTGCCTGGTCCCCAGCGGGGAACACTGAAGCTTTCTTT. Encoded protein: CAWSPAGNTEAFF. Supplemented by reference TRBV30 and TRBJ1-1, the full variable domain reads SQTIHQWPATLVQPVGSPLSLECTVEGTSNPNLYWYRQAAGRGLQLLFYSVGIGQISSEVPQNLSASRPQDRQFILSSKKLLLSDSGFYLCAWSPAGNTEAFFGQGTRLTVV.

The chain couples TRBV7-3 to TRBJ2-2; D gene uncertain. This CDR3 region has 14 residues. V was cut by 7 bases and J by 0 bases, with 9 bases left in between. Germline V gene sequence: CDR1 SGHTA, CDR2 FQGTGA. CDR3 region: CASTADANTGELFF. Here the CDR3 DNA reads TGTGCCAGCACCGCGGACGCGAACACCGGGGAGCTGTTTTTT.

The genes are TRBV19 and TRBJ1-1, with D maybe TRBD1 (6 bases). Germline values: CDR1 LNHDA, CDR2 SQIVND (reference sequence). Trimming removed 2 bases from V and 9 bases from J, with 19 bases in between. The CDR3 spans 15 residues. The DNA of the CDR3 is TGTGCCAGTAGTATAAGCATGGCAGGGACATGGAAAGCTTTCTTT. This gives the protein CASSISMAGTWKAFF.